The subject of this entry is one TCR beta chain. Its recognized antigen is unknown. No base quality information exists; no much larger clone differs at one position. These data originate in a study of blood T cell repertoires in COVID-19 (dated by TCRdb to the early 2020s). For context, the study as a whole: Samples covering the acute and convalescent phases of COVID-19 were provided by collaborators in the United States, Italy and Spain. The material from the prospective study consisted of cDNA or gDNA derived from T cells, B-cell-depleted T cells, or PBMCs. Deeply sampled blood TCRbeta repertoires from subjects exposed to, actively infected with, or recovered from COVID-19 were included in the dataset. The repertoires were released in a freely available public database intended as a resource for research on the immune response to SARS-CoV-2. Samples were obtained from the ongoing ImmuneRACE study (first 160 participants) and from some 1,200 subjects provided by 6 global collaborators. Nearly every sample came with metadata listing a de-identified subject ID, COVID-19 status, age in years and sex. Where available, HLA class I and class II types were obtained from metadata supplied by the sample provider rather than from assay-based typing. Results the study describes overall, beyond this receptor: The amount of clinical and demographic metadata varied by source and participant and was provided uncurated.

Participants in the prospective study were aged roughly 18 to 100 years, lived in 24 United States geographic areas, and enrolled through a virtual design. To assign participants to cohorts, the prospective study relied on clinical history that participants themselves reported in a screening survey and a study questionnaire. ImmuneRACE Cohort 3 recovered participants were defined by two consecutive negative NP/OP PCR tests, healthcare professional clearance, or symptom resolution. In the prospective study, mobile phlebotomists collected whole blood, serum and a nasopharyngeal or oropharyngeal swab from each participant. Additional blood draws and questionnaires over an approximately two-month period could optionally be provided by prospective study participants. Before DNA extraction, prospective study blood samples were shipped either frozen or at room temperature. TCRbeta CDR3 regions were amplified from genomic DNA using the immunoSEQ Assay, a bias-controlled multiplex PCR. The study's own analysis went as follows. The number of nucleated cells in each sample was estimated by amplification of reference gene primers within the assay. To quantify the absolute abundance of each unique TCRbeta CDR3 rearrangement, sequence reads were collapsed and filtered. For each sample, productive Simpson clonality was calculated as the square root of Simpson's diversity index across productive rearrangements. In TCRdb, the immuneACCESS table is reduced to in-frame sequences with V and J assigned. These tables do not hold every clone; where another copy was compared, an unresolved V gene accounts for under half, and the others remain unexplained. Clone size and V and J calls were adopted from that table, with D and trimming inferred from the DNA. This sample comprises 300,000 or so clones, about 88% of them detected only once. The ten largest account for 2% to 3% of the sample.

V loses 6 bases of germline sequence and J loses 1 base, and the interval between the two ends is 15 bases. Inclusive of the bounding cysteine and phenylalanine, the CDR3 is 15 residues long. The retained sequence is limited to the CDR3, 45 bases, with the frame set at the first base. According to the germline V gene, CDR1 reads KGHSH and CDR2 reads LQKENI. The V and J genes are TRBV18 and TRBJ1-1, and perhaps TRBD1 as D gene, on 6 matching bases. The specimen sequenced was PBMCs or T cells enriched from blood (not recorded which). This clonotype was obtained from a man aged 55 to 69 who had recovered from COVID-19. This receptor carries the CDR3 CASSLVTGPNTEAFF. The bases are TGTGCCAGCTCTCTTGTGACAGGACCGAACACTGAAGCTTTCTTT.